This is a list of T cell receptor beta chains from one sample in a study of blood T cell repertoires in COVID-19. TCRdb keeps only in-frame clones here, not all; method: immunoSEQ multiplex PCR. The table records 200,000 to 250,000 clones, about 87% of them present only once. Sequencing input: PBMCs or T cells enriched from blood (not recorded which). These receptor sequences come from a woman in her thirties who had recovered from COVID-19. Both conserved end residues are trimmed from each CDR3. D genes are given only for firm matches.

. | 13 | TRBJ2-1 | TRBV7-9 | ASSLVASTYNEQF
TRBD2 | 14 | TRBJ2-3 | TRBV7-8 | ASSRLAGGPIQSQY
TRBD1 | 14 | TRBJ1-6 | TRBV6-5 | ASSYTGTGYNSPLH
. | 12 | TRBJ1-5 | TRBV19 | ASSRGNSNQPQH
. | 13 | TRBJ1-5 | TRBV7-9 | ASSLGAGRGQPQH
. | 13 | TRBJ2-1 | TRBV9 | ASSVDLGAYNEQF
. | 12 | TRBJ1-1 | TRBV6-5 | ASREGDPNTEAF
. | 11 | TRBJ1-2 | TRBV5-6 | ASSFPQDYGYT
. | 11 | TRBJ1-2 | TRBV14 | ASSPRGNYGYT
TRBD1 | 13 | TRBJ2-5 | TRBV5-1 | ASSYIGQGKETQY
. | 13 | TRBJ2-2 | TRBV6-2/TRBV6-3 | ASSSRRGNTGELF
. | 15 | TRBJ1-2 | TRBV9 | ASSVGSKTGQRYGYT
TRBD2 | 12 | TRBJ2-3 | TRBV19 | ASSSTGGADTQY
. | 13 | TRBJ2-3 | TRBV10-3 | ATSSDSLLPDTQY
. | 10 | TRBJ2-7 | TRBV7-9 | ASSSSAYEQY
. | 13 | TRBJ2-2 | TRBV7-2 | ASSLVTGGTGELF
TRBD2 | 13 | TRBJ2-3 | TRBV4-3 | ASSQDSGGRDTQY
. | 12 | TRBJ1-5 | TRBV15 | ATSITLGNQPQH
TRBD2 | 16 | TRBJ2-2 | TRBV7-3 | ASSLEGAGAPGTGELF